A single sample gave rise to the 20 T cell receptor beta chains below, sequenced in a study. TCRdb re-derived calls from the RT-PCR reads in MiXCR, one entry per CDR3 protein. The sample lists approximately 720,000 distinct CDR3 sequences, approximately 15% occurring once. Source material: memory CD4+ T cells from blood. Source of these receptors: a female donor in good health, serving as a healthy control.

This clonotype was seen a few times. This chain connects TRBV5-6 to TRBJ1-2, with D tentatively TRBD1 (5 bases). The CDR3 runs to 12 residues. V was shortened by 6 bases and J by 4 bases, with 10 bases between the two germline ends. Germline-derived CDR1 and CDR2 are SGHDT and YYEEEE. CDR3 bases: TGTGCCAGCACCTATGACAGCTATGGCTACACCTTC. Translating gives CASTYDSYGYTF.

There are a few counts of this clonotype. The CDR3, as DNA: TGTGCCAGCAGCCTCCACGGGGGCGGTGGAAACACCATATATTTT. Amino acid sequence: CASSLHGGGGNTIYF. This chain joins TRBV28 and TRBJ1-3; D is perhaps TRBD1 (6 bases). The CDR3 length is 15 residues. Germline loops: CDR1 MDHEN, CDR2 SYDVKM. Trimming removed 6 bases at V and 3 bases at J, with 15 bases between.

This chain connects TRBV7-2 to TRBJ1-2; D remains ambiguous. The germline V gene encodes CDR1 SGHTA and CDR2 FQGNSA. With 2 bases removed from V and 6 bases from J, the gap between germline ends came to 10 bases. This CDR3 contains 13 residues. This chain's CDR3 is CASSLWGGHGYTF. CDR3 in DNA: TGTGCCAGCAGCTTATGGGGAGGGCATGGCTACACCTTC.

The sample holds many counts of this clonotype. The chain is built from TRBV11-2 and TRBJ1-3; D unresolved. The CDR3 extends over 13 amino acids. Germline-derived CDR1 and CDR2 are SGHAT and FQNNGV. V lost 5 bases and J 7 bases, leaving 12 bases between the germline ends. The CDR3, as DNA: TGTGCCAGCAGCCCTGAGCGTGGGAACACCATATATTTT. Its protein product is CASSPERGNTIYF.

CDR3 amino acids: CASADSAYEQYF. The DNA for the CDR3 is TGCGCCAGCGCGGACAGCGCTTACGAGCAGTACTTC. This chain uses TRBV5-1 with TRBJ2-7; D is possibly TRBD1 (6 bases). CDR1 is SGHRS and CDR2 is YFSETQ in the germline V gene. There are 12 residues in the CDR3. The ends were cut back, 7 bases at V and 4 bases at J, with 12 bases in the middle.

The chain carries TRBV10-3 and TRBJ1-1; possible D gene TRBD1, 6 bases. V dropped 6 bases and J dropped 0 bases, with 8 bases sitting between them. Germline V gene data show CDR1 as ENHRY and CDR2 as SYGVKD. The CDR3 runs to 13 residues. CDR3 region: CAIRQGMNTEAFF. CDR3 sequence (DNA): TGTGCCATCAGACAGGGAATGAACACTGAAGCTTTCTTT.

This clonotype was seen ten or more times. The rearrangement links TRBV6-2 or TRBV6-3 to TRBJ1-2, with D unclear. V was trimmed by 4 bases and J by 8 bases, leaving 11 bases between them. There are 12 residues in the CDR3. Germline V gene data show CDR1 as MNHEY and CDR2 as SVGEGT. CDR3 in DNA: TGTGCCAGCAGTTCGACGGGAGTGGGCTACACCTTC. It yields the protein CASSSTGVGYTF.

CDR3 amino acids: CASRPGANTGELFF. The CDR3 coding sequence is TGTGCCAGCAGGCCAGGGGCGAACACCGGGGAGCTGTTTTTT. The chain is built from TRBV27 and TRBJ2-2; D is possibly TRBD1 (6 bases). The CDR3 runs 14 residues. V lost 6 bases and J lost 0, with 8 bases in between. Germline-derived CDR1 and CDR2 are MNHEY and SMNVEV (reference sequence).

The chain uses TRBV2 and TRBJ2-2, with 7 bases that match TRBD1. Germline V gene data show CDR1 as SNHLY and CDR2 as FYNNEI. V gave up 4 bases and J gave up 0 bases; unmatched junction bases: 11. The CDR3 has 18 amino acids. Here the CDR3 DNA reads TGTGCCAGCAGTGGCCGAGAGGGGACAGTTTCGAACACCGGGGAGCTGTTTTTT. Its translation is CASSGREGTVSNTGELFF.

The gene calls are TRBV5-1 and TRBJ2-5; weak D call: TRBD2 (5 bases). The CDR3 length is 13 residues. CDR1 SGHRS and CDR2 YFSETQ come from the germline V gene. Trimming pared 2 bases from V and 2 bases from J, leaving 7 bases between. CDR3 protein: CASSFWTQETQYF. As DNA, the CDR3 is TGCGCCAGCAGCTTCTGGACTCAAGAGACCCAGTACTTC.

This clonotype was counted only a few times. The chain employs TRBV12-3 or TRBV12-4 and TRBJ2-3; 7 bases align to TRBD2. The junction had 14 bases not matched to a gene; V was cut back by 8 bases and J by 6 bases. The CDR3 is 15 amino acids. The chain's CDR3 is CASRSSGGFPDTQYF. The CDR3 DNA is TGTGCCAGCCGATCTAGCGGAGGATTTCCCGATACGCAGTATTTT.

This chain connects TRBV11-1 to TRBJ2-1, with 9 bases aligning to TRBD1. The V and J ends lost 1 base and 9 bases, in that order; junction bases with no gene match: 10. CDR1 SGHAT and CDR2 FQDESV come from the germline V gene (reference sequence). The CDR3 sequence is 16 residues long. The CDR3 DNA is TGTGCCAGCAGCTTAGGGCCGGGACAGGGCCCTCGTGAGCAGTTCTTC. Its translation is CASSLGPGQGPREQFF.

In this sample, this clonotype turned up a few times. V gene TRBV5-1 combines with J gene TRBJ2-7; 8 bases match TRBD2. From germline, CDR1 is SGHRS and CDR2 YFSETQ. Germline trimming cut 3 bases from V and 6 bases from J; bases unmatched to any gene: 11. The CDR3 totals 15 residues. Here the CDR3 reads CASSWSGSTVLEQYF. The CDR3 coding sequence is TGCGCCAGCAGCTGGAGCGGGAGTACTGTCCTCGAGCAGTACTTC.

This clonotype was seen at least ten times. V usage is TRBV6-2 or TRBV6-3 and J usage is TRBJ2-1; 8 positions match TRBD1. Germline CDR1 and CDR2: MNHEY and SVGEGT. This CDR3 contains 15 residues. Unmatched junction bases numbered 9, after V lost 6 bases and J lost 5 bases. The CDR3 reads CASRSIPGQDNEQFF. The CDR3 DNA reads TGTGCCAGCAGAAGTATACCGGGACAGGACAATGAGCAGTTCTTC.

A few counts support this clonotype. The chain uses TRBV28 and TRBJ2-5; tentatively, D is TRBD1 (6 bases). This CDR3 region has 15 residues. Trimming took off 6 bases at V and 0 bases at J, with 14 bases between the two ends. Looked up from germline, CDR1 is MDHEN and CDR2 is SYDVKM. CDR3 in DNA: TGTGCCAGCAGGGCCCCACAGGGCCACCAAGAGACCCAGTACTTC. Translation: CASRAPQGHQETQYF.

This clonotype was detected only a few times. The rearrangement uses TRBV3-1 and TRBJ2-3; weak D call: TRBD1 (6 bases). Trimming took off 4 bases at V and 8 bases at J, with 19 bases between the two ends. CDR1 is LGHDT and CDR2 is YNNKEL in the germline V gene (reference sequence). CDR3 length: 15 amino acids. CDR3 residues: CASSPLTGPGGTQYF. CDR3 sequence (DNA): TGTGCCAGCAGCCCCCTAACAGGGCCCGGTGGTACGCAGTATTTT.

This clonotype has just a few counts. The chain joins TRBV7-3 to TRBJ2-2; 10 bases are a match to TRBD2. Per germline, CDR1 SGHTA and CDR2 FQGTGA. The ends lost 1 base at V and 4 bases at J; junction bases unmatched: 9. The CDR3 spans 18 residues. CDR3 bases: TGTGCCAGCAGCTTAAGAGCTAGCGGGGGATTTGGCACCGGGGAGCTGTTTTTT. Protein product: CASSLRASGGFGTGELFF. Full variable domain (remainder filled in from reference TRBV7-3 and TRBJ2-2): GAGVSQTPSNKVTEKGKYVELRCDPISGHTALYWYRQSLGQGPEFLIYFQGTGAADDSGLPNDRFFAVRPEGSVSTLKIQRTERGDSAVYLCASSLRASGGFGTGELFFGEGSRLTVL.

CDR3 DNA: TGCAGTGCTAGAGTTCCAGGGCGGAACACTGAAGCTTTCTTT. Amino acid sequence: CSARVPGRNTEAFF. The V and J genes are TRBV20-1 and TRBJ1-1; D is perhaps TRBD1 (5 bases). The CDR3 spans 14 residues. Germline lookup yields CDR1 DFQATT and CDR2 SNEGSKA (reference sequence). V was cut by 1 base and J by 1 base, with 10 bases left in between.

The chain combines TRBV29-1 with TRBJ1-1; D call uncertain. The V gene lost 6 bases and the J gene lost 5 bases, with 22 bases spanning the gap. CDR3 length equals 15 residues. Germline loops: CDR1 SQVTM, CDR2 ANQGSEA. Here the CDR3 reads CSVRWTRRAGTEAFF. DNA of the CDR3: TGCAGCGTCCGCTGGACCAGAAGGGCAGGAACTGAAGCTTTCTTT.

The chain links TRBV28 to TRBJ2-3, with TRBD2 as a possible D gene (5 bases). CDR3 length: 16 amino acids. The V and J ends lost 5 bases and 1 base respectively, with 16 bases between them. Germline V gene data show CDR1 as MDHEN and CDR2 as SYDVKM. This CDR3 reads CASSLLGSYRTDTQYF. The CDR3 nucleotides read TGTGCCAGCAGTCTACTAGGGTCGTATCGCACAGATACGCAGTATTTT.